Below are 17 T cell receptor beta chains sequenced from a single sample in a study of regulatory T cells in long-lasting Graves disease. Time point specified: newly diagnosed GD, antithyroid drugs for less than 3 months. RNA isolated from PBMCs was used to make the TCR library. In building TCR beta libraries, iRepertoire HTBI primers were used together with Arm-PCR of CDR3 regions. TCRdb reanalysed the multiplex PCR reads using MiXCR and keeps one entry per CDR3 protein. Of roughly 350,000 distinct CDR3 sequences in the sample, approximately 15% were seen once. The same specimen was also included in a second study, on T cells in Graves' hyperthyroidism and ophthalmopathy.

The sequenced sample was peripheral blood mononuclear cells (PBMCs), obtained at new diagnosis, from a patient treated with antithyroid drugs. The receptors derive from a man aged 35 to 55 with Graves disease.

This clonotype was seen only a few times. V is TRBV2 and J is TRBJ2-7; the D gene could be TRBD1 or TRBD2 (5 bases each). The CDR3 sequence is 13 residues long. V lost 4 bases and J lost 0, with 7 bases in between. The germline V gene has CDR1 SNHLY and CDR2 FYNNEI. CDR3 nucleotides: TGTGCCAGCAGTGCGGGGACCTCCTACGAGCAGTACTTC. Protein product: CASSAGTSYEQYF.

The J gene is TRBJ2-6, the V gene TRBV5-1; D is uncertain. Germline V lookup: CDR1 SGHRS, CDR2 YFSETQ. Trimming took off 0 bases at V and 4 bases at J, with 5 bases between the two ends. This CDR3 spans 14 amino acids. The CDR3 DNA follows: TGCGCCAGCAGCTTGGTTTGGGGGGCCAACGTCCTGACTTTC. It is translated as CASSLVWGANVLTF.

V is TRBV20-1 and J is TRBJ1-1, with D possibly matching TRBD1 (6 bases). CDR3 length: 15 amino acids. CDR1 and CDR2 from the germline V gene are DFQATT and SNEGSKA (reference sequence). Deletions cut 3 bases from V and 4 bases from J, with 18 bases between. For the CDR3, the DNA is TGCAGTGCTAGGTTTGCAAGGGGGAAAGGCACTGAAGCTTTCTTT. Encoded protein: CSARFARGKGTEAFF.

This clonotype was seen at least ten times. The V call is TRBV2, the J call TRBJ2-7; tentatively, D is TRBD1 or TRBD2 (5 bases each). Germline-derived CDR1 and CDR2 are SNHLY and FYNNEI. The V and J ends lost 7 bases and 6 bases respectively, with 16 bases between them. The CDR3 loop spans 13 amino acids. CDR3 residues: CASTSGIEGEQYF. CDR3 coding DNA: TGTGCCAGCACTTCAGGGATAGAGGGCGAGCAGTACTTC.

In its sample, this clonotype was seen many times. The J gene is TRBJ2-7, the V gene TRBV5-5; a weak D match, TRBD1 (6 bases). The CDR3 sequence is 16 residues long. V was cut by 0 bases and J by 2 bases, with 15 bases left in between. Germline lookup yields CDR1 SGHKS and CDR2 YYEKEE (reference sequence). The chain's CDR3 is CASSLAVSDRPYEQYF. The CDR3 nucleotides read TGTGCCAGCAGCTTGGCCGTATCGGACAGACCCTACGAGCAGTACTTC.

The rearrangement joins TRBV15 to TRBJ2-1; 8 bases match TRBD2. Germline V CDR1 and CDR2: LNHNV, YYDKDF (reference sequence). Germline trimming cut 7 bases from V and 5 bases from J; bases unmatched to any gene: 10. CDR3 size: 15 residues. The CDR3 DNA sequence: TGTGCCACCAACGAAGGGACTAGTAAAAACAATGAGCAGTTCTTC. Translation: CATNEGTSKNNEQFF.

This clonotype was seen repeatedly, ten times or more. The chain employs TRBV6-1 and TRBJ2-5, with TRBD1 matching over 9 bases. The germline CDR1 and CDR2 sequences are MNHNS and SASEGT. V trimming: 7 bases; J trimming: 5 bases; junction bases outside the gene matches: 5. The CDR3 has 13 residues. CDR3 coding DNA: TGTGCCAGCAAACCGGGACAGGGCGAGACCCAGTACTTC. Amino acid sequence: CASKPGQGETQYF.

This clonotype occurred many times. This CDR3 is CSVLGGAGGSGANVLTF. For the CDR3, the DNA is TGCAGCGTTTTGGGGGGCGCTGGAGGCTCTGGGGCCAACGTCCTGACTTTC. This chain joins TRBV29-1 and TRBJ2-6; D may match TRBD1 or TRBD2 (6 bases each). Per the germline V gene, CDR1 is SQVTM and CDR2 is ANQGSEA. There are 17 residues in the CDR3. Trimming removed 5 bases from V and 0 bases from J, with 17 bases in between.

This clonotype occurred many times. This chain links TRBV2 with TRBJ1-3, with D hard to call. The CDR3 sequence is 15 residues long. Germline values: CDR1 SNHLY, CDR2 FYNNEI. V gave up 6 bases and J gave up 2 bases, with 14 bases separating them. CDR3 DNA: TGTGCCAGCAGGGCTACACGAGAGACTGGAAACACCATATATTTT. It encodes CASRATRETGNTIYF.

This clonotype was seen repeatedly, ten times or more. The CDR3 nucleotides are TGCAGTGCTTCGGGACTAGCAGTTAAGCAGTTCTTC. Protein sequence: CSASGLAVKQFF. This chain links TRBV20-1 with TRBJ2-1; 9 nucleotides match TRBD2. The trim removed 5 bases at V and 11 bases at J, leaving 7 bases unmatched. CDR1 is DFQATT and CDR2 is SNEGSKA in the germline V gene (reference sequence). The CDR3 contains 12 residues.

This clonotype was seen a handful of times. The rearrangement links TRBV4-1 to TRBJ2-7, with TRBD1 matching over 10 bases. Trimming removed 2 bases from V and 7 bases from J; junction bases left unmatched: 8. CDR1 and CDR2 from the germline V gene are MGHRA and YSYEKL. This CDR3 comprises 15 residues. The CDR3 region has the DNA TGCGCCAGCAGCCAACCTGGACAGGGGGTTTGGGAGCAGTACTTC. This encodes CASSQPGQGVWEQYF.

The chain combines TRBV30 with TRBJ1-4; the match to TRBD1 covers 8 bases. CDR1 and CDR2 from the germline V gene are GTSNPN and SVGIG (reference sequence). V trimming: 8 bases; J trimming: 7 bases; junction bases outside the gene matches: 9. The CDR3 is made up of 13 amino acids. The CDR3 DNA reads TGTGCCGGAACGGGACAGGTGGTTGAAAAACTGTTTTTT. It is translated as CAGTGQVVEKLFF. The entire variable domain, with the rest obtained from reference TRBV30 and TRBJ1-4, is as follows: SQTIHQWPATLVQPVGSPLSLECTVEGTSNPNLYWYRQAAGRGLQLLFYSVGIGQISSEVPQNLSASRPQDRQFILSSKKLLLSDSGFYLCAGTGQVVEKLFFGSGTQLSVL.

CDR3 amino acids: CASSRYDVDGSSPLHF. The CDR3 bases are TGTGCCAGCAGCCGATATGACGTGGACGGTTCTTCACCCCTCCACTTT. V usage is TRBV6-2 or TRBV6-3 and J usage is TRBJ1-6; D uncertain. The V gene lost 6 bases and the J gene lost 9 bases, with 21 bases spanning the gap. The CDR3 contains 16 residues. Germline-derived CDR1 and CDR2 are MNHEY and SVGEGT.

This clonotype has just a few counts. This rearrangement joins TRBV6-2 or TRBV6-3 to TRBJ1-5; D gene unclear. V was trimmed by 1 base and J by 9 bases, leaving 19 bases between them. The CDR3 spans 16 residues. The germline gives CDR1 MNHEY, CDR2 SVGEGT. In DNA form, the CDR3 reads TGTGCCAGCAGTTACTGGGGTCGGCAGGTCTACTCGCCCCAGCATTTT. Translated, it gives CASSYWGRQVYSPQHF.

This clonotype occurred many times. V gene TRBV30 combines with J gene TRBJ2-1, with D maybe TRBD2 (6 bases). Germline V gene sequence: CDR1 GTSNPN, CDR2 SVGIG (reference sequence). V lost 4 bases, J lost 7 bases, and 11 bases lay in between. The CDR3 is 12 amino acids. The CDR3 sequence is CAWNLAMNEQFF. The CDR3 DNA follows: TGTGCCTGGAACCTAGCGATGAATGAGCAGTTCTTC. The full variable domain, its missing parts supplied by reference TRBV30 and TRBJ2-1, is SQTIHQWPATLVQPVGSPLSLECTVEGTSNPNLYWYRQAAGRGLQLLFYSVGIGQISSEVPQNLSASRPQDRQFILSSKKLLLSDSGFYLCAWNLAMNEQFFGPGTRLTVL.

This clonotype appeared many times. The J gene is TRBJ2-3, the V gene TRBV5-1; TRBD2 matches at 15 bases. CDR1 SGHRS and CDR2 YFSETQ come from the germline V gene. The CDR3 has 19 residues. V was clipped by 4 bases and J by 1 base; unmatched bases: 10. The CDR3 is CASSRGGLAGGYGTDTQYF. As DNA, the CDR3 is TGCGCCAGCAGCAGAGGGGGACTAGCGGGGGGTTATGGCACAGATACGCAGTATTTT.

The rearrangement links TRBV6-2 or TRBV6-3 to TRBJ2-3; 10 bases are shared with TRBD1. Germline CDR1 and CDR2: MNHEY and SVGEGT. Germline trimming cut 11 bases from V and 5 bases from J; bases unmatched to any gene: 7. The CDR3 runs to 13 residues. The CDR3 reads CAGRDRGRDTQYF. CDR3 bases: TGTGCCGGCCGGGACAGGGGTAGAGATACGCAGTATTTT.